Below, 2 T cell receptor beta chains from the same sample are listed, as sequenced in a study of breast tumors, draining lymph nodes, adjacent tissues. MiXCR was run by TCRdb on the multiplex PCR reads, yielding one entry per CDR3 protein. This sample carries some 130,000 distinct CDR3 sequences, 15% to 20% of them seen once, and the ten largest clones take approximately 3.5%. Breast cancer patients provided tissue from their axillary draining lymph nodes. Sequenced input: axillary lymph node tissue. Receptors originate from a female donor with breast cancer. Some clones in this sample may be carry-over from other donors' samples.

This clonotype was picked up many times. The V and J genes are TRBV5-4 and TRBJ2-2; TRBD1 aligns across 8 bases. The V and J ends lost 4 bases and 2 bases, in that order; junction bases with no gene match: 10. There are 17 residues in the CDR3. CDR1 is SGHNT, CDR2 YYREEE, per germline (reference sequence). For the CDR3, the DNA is TGTGCCAGCAGCGGGGGACCGGGACAGGCTAACACCGGGGAGCTGTTTTTT. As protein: CASSGGPGQANTGELFF.

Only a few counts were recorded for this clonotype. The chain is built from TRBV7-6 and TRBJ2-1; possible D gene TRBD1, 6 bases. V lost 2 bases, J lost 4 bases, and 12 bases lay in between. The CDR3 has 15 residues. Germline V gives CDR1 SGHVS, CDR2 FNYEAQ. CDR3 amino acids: CASSLRQGYYNEQFF. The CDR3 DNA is TGTGCCAGCAGCTTACGGCAGGGGTATTACAATGAGCAGTTCTTC.